This T cell receptor beta chain is from a study of T cell changes during pregnancy in multiple sclerosis. The length of the CDR3 is 20 residues. Germline CDR1 reads MNHEY; CDR2 reads SMNVEV (reference sequence). The junction had 19 bases not matched to a gene; V was cut back by 2 bases and J by 3 bases. The table came from immunoSEQ multiplex PCR; TCRdb's copy has only in-frame clones and leaves some out. The sample holds 65,000 to 85,000 clones; just over 90% are singletons and the top ten take 0.2% to 0.25%. The sequencing used CD4+ T cells from peripheral blood mononuclear cells, collected before pregnancy. This TCR was recovered from a female donor with multiple sclerosis, enrolled in a pregnancy study. The rearrangement joins TRBV27 to TRBJ2-7, with 10 bases matching TRBD1. Here the CDR3 DNA reads TGTGCCAGCAGTTTAAGGGCCCAGACAGGGGGCACCGTCGGCTACTACGAGCAGTACTTC. It is translated as CASSLRAQTGGTVGYYEQYF.